A selection of T cell receptor beta chains follows, all from one sample in a study of T cells in Graves' hyperthyroidism and ophthalmopathy. TCRdb reprocessed the multiplex PCR reads via MiXCR and lists one record per CDR3 protein. The sample includes around 600,000 distinct CDR3 sequences, 16% of them seen just once. Sequenced sample: blood. These receptors all come from a woman in her thirties or forties with Graves' ophthalmopathy. Both conserved end residues are part of each CDR3. Fields, in order: D gene, CDR3 length, clone size, V gene, J gene, CDR3 DNA, CDR3 protein. D genes are given only for firm matches. Size tells how often a clone was seen (once, few, many) or the class of an expanded clone, and some rows leave it out.

>TRBD2|17|.|TRBV29-1|TRBJ2-1
TGCAGCGTTCGGCCTAGCGGGGGGGTGGGTGGTAGGAATGAGCAGTTCTTC
CSVRPSGGVGGRNEQFF
>.|16|few|TRBV6-8|TRBJ1-6
TGTGCCAGCAGCCGGGGAGCGGTTAGAACCAAATCACCCCTCCACTTT
CASSRGAVRTKSPLHF
>.|14|.|TRBV28|TRBJ2-7
TGTGCCAGCGCCCTAGGAGGGGTGAACTACGAGCAGTACTTC
CASALGGVNYEQYF
>.|12|.|TRBV19|TRBJ1-2
TGTGCCAGTAGCGCAGCTAACTATGGCTACACCTTC
CASSAANYGYTF
>TRBD2|15|few|TRBV20-1|TRBJ2-5
TGCAGTGCTAGAGAGAGCGGGGGGGCGATGGAGACCCAGTACTTC
CSARESGGAMETQYF
>.|14|many|TRBV7-9|TRBJ2-7
TGTGCCAGCAGCTCCAACAGGGAGAACTACGAGCAGTACTTC
CASSSNRENYEQYF
>TRBD2|16|.|TRBV10-3|TRBJ2-3
TGTGCCATCAGAGGGACTAGCGCAGAAGGCACAGATACGCAGTATTTT
CAIRGTSAEGTDTQYF
>.|13|.|TRBV10-2|TRBJ2-5
TGCGCCAGCAGTGACCACAGAAAAGAGACCCAGTACTTC
CASSDHRKETQYF
>.|14|many|TRBV29-1|TRBJ1-2
TGCAGCGTAATTCGCCCGGGAGGGATGAAAGGCTACACCTTC
CSVIRPGGMKGYTF
>.|14|few|TRBV30|TRBJ2-5
TGTGCCTGGAGTGTCCCGAAATTGGGAGAGACCCAGTACTTC
CAWSVPKLGETQYF
>.|15|few|TRBV3-1|TRBJ2-2
TGTGCCAGCAGCCATGGAACCCTGAACACCGGGGAGCTGTTTTTT
CASSHGTLNTGELFF
>.|14|many|TRBV30|TRBJ2-7
TGTGCCTGGAGTGCCTACTCATTTCCCTACGAGCAGTACTTC
CAWSAYSFPYEQYF
>.|16|many|TRBV12-3/TRBV12-4|TRBJ1-4
TGTGCCAGCAGTGGGTCCGGGACCGAGGAGCGGGAAAAACTGTTTTTT
CASSGSGTEEREKLFF
>TRBD1|13|many|TRBV5-1|TRBJ1-1
TGCGCCAGCAGCTTGCAGGGGGCCTCTGAAGCTTTCTTT
CASSLQGASEAFF
>TRBD2|14|many|TRBV29-1|TRBJ2-2
TGCAGCGTTGGTACTAGCGGGGACACCGGGGAGCTGTTTTTT
CSVGTSGDTGELFF
>TRBD1|17|few|TRBV20-1|TRBJ1-5
TGCAGTGCTAGAGAGCCTAGGACAGGGAGTTTGTCGGGTCCCCAGCATTTT
CSAREPRTGSLSGPQHF
>TRBD2|12|many|TRBV7-2|TRBJ2-1
TGTGCCAGCAATCCTAGCGGGAATGAGCAGTTCTTC
CASNPSGNEQFF
>TRBD1|17|few|TRBV7-2|TRBJ2-3
TGTGCCAGCAGCTTAGCAGGGACAGGGGGCGCATCAGATACGCAGTATTTT
CASSLAGTGGASDTQYF
>.|13|.|TRBV27|TRBJ1-5
TGTGCCAGCAGTTTATCCAGCGATCAGCCCCAGCATTTT
CASSLSSDQPQHF
>.|11|many|TRBV30|TRBJ2-3
TGTGCCTGGGGGAGGCCAGATACGCAGTATTTT
CAWGRPDTQYF
>.|14|many|TRBV28|TRBJ1-2
TGTGCCAGCAGTTTCGAGGATAGGTATTATGGCTACACCTTC
CASSFEDRYYGYTF
>.|14|few|TRBV5-1|TRBJ1-2
TGCGCCAGCAGCTCACAGGATTGGGGCAGTGGCTACACCTTC
CASSSQDWGSGYTF
>TRBD2|15|many|TRBV20-1|TRBJ2-1
TGCAGTGCTAGAGACGGGACTAGCGGATACAATGAGCAGTTCTTC
CSARDGTSGYNEQFF